This T cell receptor (beta chain) came from a study of blood T cell repertoires in COVID-19. Study details: Collection of acute and convalescent COVID-19 samples took place in the United States, Italy and Spain.

In terms of age and location, participants ranged from about 18 to 90 years and lived in about 25 US areas. The recovered donors of Cohort 3 showed two negative PCRs, clearance, or symptom resolution. Under the authors' procedure: Estimates of nucleated cell counts were drawn from the amplification of reference gene primers. The table came from immunoSEQ multiplex PCR; TCRdb's copy has only in-frame clones and leaves some out. V, J and clone size were drawn from that table, and D and trimming were deduced from the DNA. The table lists roughly 180,000 clones, approximately 80% of them singletons. There are 15 residues in the CDR3. Trimming left V 0 bases short and J 1 base short, with 12 bases between. Germline V lookup: CDR1 SQVTM, CDR2 ANQGSEA.

This receptor was identified in a man aged 50 to 60 who had recovered from COVID-19. The V gene is TRBV29-1, the J gene TRBJ1-2; D is ambiguous. The specimen was PBMCs or T cells enriched from blood (not recorded which). The CDR3 coding sequence is TGCAGCGTTGAAGATCGATTACCGAGTAACTATGGCTACACCTTC. It translates to CSVEDRLPSNYGYTF.